This TCR beta chain was captured in a study of OX40 agonist ivuxolimab in advanced cancers. Blood samples were obtained at baseline, cycle 4 day 1, and cycle 7 day 1. Repertoires were generated with immunoSEQ multiplex PCR, while TCRdb's copy carries only in-frame clones and drops some. This repertoire shows roughly 25,000 clones, over 70% found once; its top ten account for approximately 2%. From germline, CDR1 is SGHRS and CDR2 YFSETQ. V lost 0 bases to trimming and J lost 5 bases, with 8 bases between them. CDR3 length equals 13 residues. The chain has TRBV5-1 and TRBJ1-1, with D possibly being TRBD1 (6 bases). Sequencing was performed on CD4+ or CD8+ T cells sorted from blood, taken in a trial of the OX40 agonist ivuxolimab. This sequence was found in an adult with an advanced solid tumor such as melanoma, head and neck, liver or kidney cancer. The CDR3 region is CASSLGQDTEAFF. Here the CDR3 DNA reads TGCGCCAGCAGCTTGGGACAGGATACTGAAGCTTTCTTT. The full variable domain, its missing parts supplied by reference TRBV5-1 and TRBJ1-1, is KAGVTQTPRYLIKTRGQQVTLSCSPISGHRSVSWYQQTPGQGLQFLFEYFSETQRNKGNFPGRFSGRQFSNSRSEMNVSTLELGDSALYLCASSLGQDTEAFFGQGTRLTVV.